The next 8 T cell receptor beta chains were all read from a single sample in a study of OX40 agonist ivuxolimab in advanced cancers. Produced via immunoSEQ multiplex PCR; TCRdb's table is partial and in-frame only. The sample includes about 28,000 clones, 70% to 80% of them seen just once. Sequenced material: CD4+ or CD8+ T cells sorted from blood, taken in a trial of the OX40 agonist ivuxolimab. The receptors come from an adult with an advanced solid tumor such as melanoma, head and neck, liver or kidney cancer.

V gene TRBV5-5 combines with J gene TRBJ2-1; perhaps TRBD1 as D (6 bases). Germline V lookup: CDR1 SGHKS, CDR2 YYEKEE (reference sequence). The CDR3 covers 15 residues. Trimming took off 0 bases at V and 8 bases at J, with 15 bases between the two ends. The CDR3 region is CASSLDQGFFDEQFF. Here the CDR3 DNA reads TGTGCCAGCAGCTTGGATCAGGGGTTTTTCGATGAGCAGTTCTTC.

The rearrangement joins TRBV5-6 to TRBJ2-1; D is ambiguous. The CDR3 has 14 residues. V lost 1 base and J 7 bases, leaving 12 bases between the germline ends. In germline, CDR1 is SGHDT, CDR2 YYEEEE. DNA for the CDR3: TGTGCCAGCAGCTTGATGGCGGCGAAGAATGAGCAGTTCTTC. Amino acid sequence: CASSLMAAKNEQFF. Based on the CDR3 plus reference TRBV5-6 and TRBJ2-1, the full variable domain is DAGVTQSPTHLIKTRGQQVTLRCSPKSGHDTVSWYQQALGQGPQFIFQYYEEEERQRGNFPDRFSGHQFPNYSSELNVNALLLGDSALYLCASSLMAAKNEQFFGPGTRLTVL.

On this clone itself: Other DNA sequences in the same sample also yield this CDR3. The CDR3 DNA is TGTGCCAGCAGACAGGGGTTCGGGACTGAAGCTTTCTTT. Translated, it gives CASRQGFGTEAFF. The chain joins TRBV6-1 to TRBJ1-1; 7 positions match TRBD1. CDR3 length: 13 residues. Losses at the gene ends were 6 bases for V and 5 bases for J; bases not matched to a gene: 6. Germline CDR1 and CDR2: MNHNS and SASEGT.

The chain employs TRBV5-4 and TRBJ1-6, with D unresolved. The length of the CDR3 is 12 residues. V lost 1 base, J lost 6 bases, and 2 bases lay in between. Germline CDR1 SGHNT, CDR2 YYREEE (reference sequence). CDR3 in DNA: TGTGCCAGCAGCTTGATTAATTCACCCCTCCACTTT. Residues: CASSLINSPLHF. Full variable domain (outside the CDR3, taken from reference TRBV5-4 and TRBJ1-6): ETGVTQSPTHLIKTRGQQVTLRCSSQSGHNTVSWYQQALGQGPQFIFQYYREEENGRGNFPPRFSGLQFPNYSSELNVNALELDDSALYLCASSLINSPLHFGNGTRLTVT.

The chain links TRBV19 to TRBJ2-7; D possibly corresponds to TRBD2 (5 bases). Germline CDR1 reads LNHDA; CDR2 reads SQIVND (reference sequence). This CDR3 is 13 amino acids long. The V end lost 6 bases, the J end lost 5 bases, and 14 bases lay between the germline ends. This CDR3 reads CASSLTTGNEQYF. The CDR3 DNA follows: TGTGCCAGTAGCCTGACGACGGGGAACGAGCAGTACTTC.

Worth noting for this clone: A clone one base away is much larger, so this may be a read error. The chain has TRBV5-1 and TRBJ2-7; D gene unclear. Per germline, CDR1 SGHRS and CDR2 YFSETQ. The CDR3 contains 14 residues. The CDR3, as DNA: TGCGCCAGCGGACCAAGTTCGTCTGCCTACGGGCAGTACTTC. Translation: CASGPSSSAYGQYF.

The chain employs TRBV6-5 and TRBJ2-7; no reliable D call. V lost 0 bases and J lost 6, with 6 bases in between. This CDR3 comprises 12 residues. Germline V gene data show CDR1 as MNHEY and CDR2 as SVGAGI. CDR3 protein: CASSYSVGEQYF. Written as DNA, the CDR3 is TGTGCCAGCAGTTACTCTGTCGGCGAGCAGTACTTC.

V usage is TRBV7-9 and J usage is TRBJ1-2; the match to TRBD1 covers 8 bases. V gave up 5 bases and J gave up 4 bases; unmatched junction bases: 12. Germline V lookup: CDR1 SEHNR, CDR2 FQNEAQ (reference sequence). There are 16 residues in the CDR3. The CDR3: CASSDRISDRGYGYTF. DNA for the CDR3: TGTGCCAGCAGCGATCGCATTAGTGACAGGGGCTATGGCTACACCTTC.